This T cell receptor beta chain stems from a study of blood T cell repertoires in COVID-19. For the study at large: The samples span acute and convalescent COVID-19 from the United States, Italy and Spain. T cells, B-cell-depleted T cells, or PBMCs supplied cDNA or gDNA.

Assay: immunoSEQ multiplex PCR; the TCRdb copy retains only in-frame clones and omits some. The table has 50,000 or so clones, around 87% seen once; the top ten hold over 5%. This CDR3 spans 13 amino acids. CDR1 is MNHNY, CDR2 SVGAGI, per germline (reference sequence). J lost 7 bases, V lost 2 bases, and 4 bases had no gene match. The rearrangement links TRBV6-6 to TRBJ1-2; TRBD1 matches 7 bases. The sequenced material came from peripheral blood. The sequence came from a man aged 50-59 years with active COVID-19. This CDR3 is CASSYQGGGGYTF. DNA for the CDR3: TGTGCCAGCAGTTACCAGGGGGGAGGTGGCTACACCTTC.